These 8 T cell receptor beta chains share one sample of origin, sequenced in a study of blood T cell repertoires in COVID-19. TCRdb keeps only in-frame clones here, not all; method: immunoSEQ multiplex PCR. The data hold about 110,000 clones, with around 90% observed a single time. Sequences were obtained from peripheral blood. The source is a woman between 50 and 59 years old with acute or convalescent COVID-19.

This clone was counted once. J is TRBJ1-3 and V is TRBV19, with D possibly being TRBD1 (5 bases). V was cut by 2 bases and J by 7 bases, with 9 bases left in between. The CDR3 length is 13 residues. Germline CDR1 reads LNHDA; CDR2 reads SQIVND (reference sequence). The CDR3 DNA reads as TGTGCCAGTAGTATATGGGCAGGGAACACCATATATTTT. Its protein product is CASSIWAGNTIYF.

The chain carries TRBV19 and TRBJ2-5, with 8 bases aligning to TRBD2. Germline lookup yields CDR1 LNHDA and CDR2 SQIVND (reference sequence). The CDR3 has 15 residues. J lost 5 bases, V lost 1 base, and 6 bases had no gene match. The CDR3 loop is CASSIGGTSWETQYF. The CDR3, as DNA: TGTGCCAGTAGTATAGGGGGGACTAGTTGGGAGACCCAGTACTTC. The full variable domain, in which reference TRBV19 and TRBJ2-5 provide the parts outside the CDR3, is DGGITQSPKYLFRKEGQNVTLSCEQNLNHDAMYWYRQDPGQGLRLIYYSQIVNDFQKGDIAEGYSVSREKKESFPLTVTSAQKNPTAFYLCASSIGGTSWETQYFGPGTRLLVL.

The chain links TRBV13 to TRBJ2-7; no firm D call. The CDR3 has 11 residues. The germline V gene encodes CDR1 PRHDT and CDR2 FYEKMQ (reference sequence). Between the trimmed V and J ends, which lost 1 base and 6 bases, there was a span of 4 bases. The CDR3 nucleotides read TGTGCCAGCAGCTTAGTCGGCGAGCAGTACTTC. This sequence encodes CASSLVGEQYF.

This chain links TRBV9 with TRBJ2-4, with TRBD1 identical over 7 bases. The J segment lost 5 bases and the V segment lost 2 bases, leaving 1 base of the junction unmatched. Germline V gene data show CDR1 as SGDLS and CDR2 as YYNGEE. CDR3 length equals 13 residues. CDR3 loop: CASSVGTENIQYF. CDR3 coding DNA: TGTGCCAGCAGCGTGGGGACAGAAAACATTCAGTACTTC.

The chain couples TRBV5-1 to TRBJ2-7; D remains unclear. CDR1 and CDR2 (germline): SGHRS, YFSETQ. V lost 3 bases to trimming and J lost 9 bases, with 13 bases between them. This CDR3 spans 12 amino acids. CDR3 residues: CASSSDSPGQYF. The CDR3 DNA sequence: TGCGCCAGCAGCTCAGACTCCCCGGGGCAGTACTTC.

A word on this clone: In the same sample, other DNA sequences code for this CDR3. The V gene is TRBV5-1, the J gene TRBJ1-4; D not certain. The CDR3 is 14 residues long. V was trimmed by 1 base and J by 0 bases, leaving 4 bases between them. In germline, CDR1 is SGHRS, CDR2 YFSETQ. CDR3 bases: TGCGCCAGCAGCTTGACGGCAACTAATGAAAAACTGTTTTTT. Amino acid sequence: CASSLTATNEKLFF.

DNA for the CDR3: TGTGCCAGCTCACCGTACAGGGGAACCTCTTGGAATTCACCCCTCCACTTT. Protein sequence: CASSPYRGTSWNSPLHF. This chain connects TRBV18 to TRBJ1-6, with 7 positions matching TRBD1. The germline CDR1 and CDR2 sequences are KGHSH and LQKENI. V lost 3 bases to trimming and J lost 7 bases; unmatched junction nucleotides: 12. The CDR3 runs to 17 residues.

The chain carries TRBV15 and TRBJ2-1, with 7 bases identical to TRBD2. V trimming: 8 bases; J trimming: 4 bases; junction bases outside the gene matches: 14. CDR3 length equals 16 residues. CDR1 and CDR2 from the germline V gene are LNHNV and YYDKDF (reference sequence). The CDR3 DNA reads as TGTGCCACCTCCCCCAGGGCGGGAGAAGGTTACAATGAGCAGTTCTTC. Translation gives CATSPRAGEGYNEQFF.